The present entry profiles one T cell receptor beta chain with its context. The PCR contained 60 Vbeta and 13 Jbeta primers. Sequenced by immunoSEQ multiplex PCR; TCRdb stores in-frame clones only, minus some. This sample yields 100,000 to 150,000 clones, of which 80% are seen a single time; 4% belongs to the top ten. The source of the sample is a study of cytomegalovirus exposure and HLA in healthy donors. Study-level background: Approximately 190 million T cells yielded roughly 100 million unique TCR beta sequences, as an earlier analysis found.

CDR1 is LNHDA, CDR2 SQIVND, per germline (reference sequence). This CDR3 spans 17 amino acids. V lost 6 bases, J lost 5 bases, and 11 bases stayed unmatched. The TCR originated in a woman between 40 and 50 years old in good health and CMV-seronegative. The material sequenced was PBMCs. This chain connects TRBV19 to TRBJ2-1; the match to TRBD2 covers 12 bases. The CDR3 sequence: CASSRLAGVSPNNEQFF. The DNA for the CDR3 is TGTGCCAGTAGCCGACTAGCGGGAGTTTCACCAAACAATGAGCAGTTCTTC.